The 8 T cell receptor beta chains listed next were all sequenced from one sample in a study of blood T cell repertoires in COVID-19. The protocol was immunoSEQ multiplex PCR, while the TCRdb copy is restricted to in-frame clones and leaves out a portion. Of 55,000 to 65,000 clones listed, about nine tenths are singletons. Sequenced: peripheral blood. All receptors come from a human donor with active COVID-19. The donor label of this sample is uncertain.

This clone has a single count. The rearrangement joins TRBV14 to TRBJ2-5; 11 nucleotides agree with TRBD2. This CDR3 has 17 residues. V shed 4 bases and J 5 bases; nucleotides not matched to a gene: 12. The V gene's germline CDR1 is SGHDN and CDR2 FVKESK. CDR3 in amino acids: CASSPGRLAGLRETQYF. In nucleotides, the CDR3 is TGTGCCAGCAGCCCTGGAAGACTAGCGGGGCTGAGGGAGACCCAGTACTTC.

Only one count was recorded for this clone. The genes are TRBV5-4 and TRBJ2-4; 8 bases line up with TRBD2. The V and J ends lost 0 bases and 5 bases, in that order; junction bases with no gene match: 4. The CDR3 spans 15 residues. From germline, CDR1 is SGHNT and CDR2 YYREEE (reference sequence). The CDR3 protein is CASSLGALAENIQYF. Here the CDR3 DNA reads TGTGCCAGCAGCTTGGGGGCACTAGCGGAAAACATTCAGTACTTC.

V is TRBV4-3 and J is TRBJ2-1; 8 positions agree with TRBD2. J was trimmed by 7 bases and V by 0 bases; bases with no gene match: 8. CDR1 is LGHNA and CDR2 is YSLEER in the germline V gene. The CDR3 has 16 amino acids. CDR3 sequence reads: CASSQDSIGRENEQFF. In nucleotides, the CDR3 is TGCGCCAGCAGCCAAGATTCTATCGGGAGGGAGAATGAGCAGTTCTTC.

CDR3 in amino acids: CASREGRGSLRDQPQHF. The CDR3, as DNA: TGCGCCAGCCGGGAGGGCAGGGGATCGCTAAGGGATCAGCCCCAGCATTTT. This rearrangement joins TRBV23-1 to TRBJ1-5; D is perhaps TRBD1 (6 bases). TRBV23-1 is classed as an ORF, of uncertain function. V shed 8 bases and J shed 5 bases, with 25 bases lying between them. The CDR3 contains 17 residues.

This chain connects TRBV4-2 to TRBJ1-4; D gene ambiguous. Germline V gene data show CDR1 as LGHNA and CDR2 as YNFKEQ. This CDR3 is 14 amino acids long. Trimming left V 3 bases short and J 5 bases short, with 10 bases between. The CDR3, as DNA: TGTGCCAGCAGCCAGGAACGACTAAATGAAAAACTGTTTTTT. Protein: CASSQERLNEKLFF.

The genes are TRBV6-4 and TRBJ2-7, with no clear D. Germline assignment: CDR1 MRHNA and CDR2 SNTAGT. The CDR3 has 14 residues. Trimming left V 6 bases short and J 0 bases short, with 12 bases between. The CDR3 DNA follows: TGTGCCAGCAGCCTCGAGGTAGGCTCCTACGAGCAGTACTTC. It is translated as CASSLEVGSYEQYF.

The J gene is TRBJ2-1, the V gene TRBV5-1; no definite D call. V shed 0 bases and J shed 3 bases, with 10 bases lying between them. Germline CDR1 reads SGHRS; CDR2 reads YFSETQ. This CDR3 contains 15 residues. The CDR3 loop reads CASSLEAGRYNEQFF. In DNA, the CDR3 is TGCGCCAGCAGCTTGGAGGCAGGCCGCTACAATGAGCAGTTCTTC.

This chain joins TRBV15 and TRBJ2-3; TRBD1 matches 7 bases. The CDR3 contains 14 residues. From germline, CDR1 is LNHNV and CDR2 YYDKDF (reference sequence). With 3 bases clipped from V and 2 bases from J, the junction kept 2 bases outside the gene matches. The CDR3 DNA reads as TGTGCCACCAGCAGGACAGGGCCCACAGATACGCAGTATTTT. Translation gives CATSRTGPTDTQYF.